Presented here are 28 T cell receptor beta chains from one specimen sequenced in a study of OX40 agonist ivuxolimab in advanced cancers. The table came from immunoSEQ multiplex PCR; TCRdb's copy has only in-frame clones and leaves some out. Here the sample spans tens of thousands of clones, around 86% being singletons. Here the sequenced sample was CD4+ or CD8+ T cells sorted from blood, taken in a trial of the OX40 agonist ivuxolimab. The origin of the receptors is an adult with an advanced solid tumor such as melanoma, head and neck, liver or kidney cancer.

V gene TRBV6-6 combines with J gene TRBJ1-1; no definite D call. Germline-derived CDR1 and CDR2 are MNHNY and SVGAGI (reference sequence). V was cut by 8 bases and J by 0 bases, with 10 bases left in between. The CDR3 runs 13 residues. This chain's CDR3 is CASHAYLNTEAFF. CDR3 nucleotide sequence: TGTGCCAGCCATGCATACTTGAACACTGAAGCTTTCTTT.

This chain uses TRBV5-1 with TRBJ2-7, with 8 bases aligning to TRBD2. Germline CDR1 and CDR2: SGHRS and YFSETQ. V was pared by 4 bases and J by 1 base, with 10 bases of the junction left unmatched. The CDR3 extends over 16 amino acids. This CDR3 reads CASSLTSGSTSYEQYV. CDR3 nucleotides: TGCGCCAGCAGCCTTACTAGCGGCAGCACATCCTACGAGCAGTACGTC.

The chain has TRBV7-2 and TRBJ2-1; D is uncertain. Germline V lookup: CDR1 SGHTA, CDR2 FQGNSA. The CDR3 runs 13 residues. Trimming pared 1 base from V and 3 bases from J, leaving 4 bases between. CDR3 nucleotide sequence: TGTGCCAGCAGCTTAGTACGCTACAATGAGCAGTTCTTC. This translates into CASSLVRYNEQFF.

This chain uses TRBV19 with TRBJ1-5; D not resolved. Trimming took 0 bases from V and 2 from J, leaving 5 bases between them. Germline V lookup: CDR1 LNHDA, CDR2 SQIVND (reference sequence). This CDR3 spans 14 amino acids. The CDR3 bases are TGTGCCAGTAGTATAGATGGGGGCAATCAGCCCCAGCATTTT. Translation gives CASSIDGGNQPQHF.

This clone ranks as medium-sized. The chain has TRBV27 and TRBJ1-1; D gene ambiguous. Germline assignment: CDR1 MNHEY and CDR2 SMNVEV (reference sequence). CDR3 length equals 13 residues. Trimming left V 7 bases short and J 1 base short, with 10 bases between. The DNA for the CDR3 is TGTGCCAGCAAAGTACTGGGGAACACTGAAGCTTTCTTT. Its protein product is CASKVLGNTEAFF.

The chain joins TRBV29-1 to TRBJ2-7, with D uncertain. This CDR3 is built from 12 residues. The V end lost 3 bases, the J end lost 0 bases, and 6 bases lay between the germline ends. Germline V lookup: CDR1 SQVTM, CDR2 ANQGSEA. The CDR3 is CSVDCNSYEQYV. As DNA, the CDR3 is TGCAGCGTTGATTGCAACTCCTACGAGCAGTACGTC.

The rearrangement joins TRBV27 to TRBJ2-3; D is undetermined. V gave up 1 base and J gave up 2 bases, with 4 bases separating them. Germline V gives CDR1 MNHEY, CDR2 SMNVEV (reference sequence). The CDR3 sequence is 13 residues long. CDR3 region: CASSLYDTDTQYF. The CDR3 coding sequence is TGTGCCAGCAGTTTATACGACACAGATACGCAGTATTTT.

The rearrangement links TRBV5-4 to TRBJ2-1, with a possible D match to TRBD2 (6 bases). CDR1 is SGHNT, CDR2 YYREEE, per germline (reference sequence). This CDR3 is 15 amino acids long. The ends were cut back, 5 bases at V and 8 bases at J, with 20 bases in the middle. The CDR3 bases are TGTGCCAGCAGTCTGACTACGACCGGAGGGGATGAGCAGTTCTTC. It specifies CASSLTTTGGDEQFF. The whole variable domain, filled in from reference TRBV5-4 and TRBJ2-1, reads ETGVTQSPTHLIKTRGQQVTLRCSSQSGHNTVSWYQQALGQGPQFIFQYYREEENGRGNFPPRFSGLQFPNYSSELNVNALELDDSALYLCASSLTTTGGDEQFFGPGTRLTVL.

The CDR3 DNA sequence: TGTGCCAGCAGCCCGGGACTAGCGGGAGGGAAGGACAATGAGCAGTTCTTC. Translated: CASSPGLAGGKDNEQFF. The rearrangement links TRBV9 to TRBJ2-1, with TRBD2 matching 16 bases. The J segment lost 5 bases and the V segment lost 4 bases, leaving 6 bases of the junction unmatched. CDR1 SGDLS and CDR2 YYNGEE come from the germline V gene. The length of the CDR3 is 17 residues.

The chain couples TRBV12-1 to TRBJ1-1; the tabulated D call, TRBD1, remains unverified against the DNA. TRBV12-1 is deemed a pseudogene. The CDR3 is made up of 15 amino acids. Here the CDR3 reads CASSFKTPRDTEAFF. CDR3 nucleotide sequence: TGTGCCAGCAGCTTTAAGACACCCCGAGACACTGAAGCTTTCTTT.

This chain uses TRBV27 with TRBJ2-1; perhaps TRBD2 as D (5 bases). Germline loops: CDR1 MNHEY, CDR2 SMNVEV (reference sequence). The CDR3 has 15 amino acids. The germline V and J ends were trimmed by 2 bases and 4 bases, with 12 bases remaining between them. Written as DNA, the CDR3 is TGTGCCAGCAGTTTAAGGACTGGTGAATACAATGAGCAGTTCTTC. Translation: CASSLRTGEYNEQFF.

The rearrangement uses TRBV5-1 and TRBJ1-2; 10 nucleotides line up with TRBD1. The V segment lost 3 bases and the J segment 4 bases; nucleotides outside the gene matches: 9. Looked up from germline, CDR1 is SGHRS and CDR2 is YFSETQ. This CDR3 has 16 residues. The CDR3, as DNA: TGCGCCAGCAGCTCTCGGGGGGACAGGGGAGGCTATGGCTACACCTTC. It translates to CASSSRGDRGGYGYTF.

The J gene is TRBJ2-2, the V gene TRBV29-1, with TRBD2 as a possible D gene (5 bases). CDR1 SQVTM and CDR2 ANQGSEA come from the germline V gene. V gave up 7 bases and J gave up 0 bases, with 9 bases separating them. The CDR3 is 13 residues long. CDR3 loop: CSGTAPNTGELFF. The CDR3 DNA sequence: TGCAGCGGGACTGCCCCGAACACCGGGGAGCTGTTTTTT.

The V gene is TRBV28, the J gene TRBJ2-1; D might be TRBD1 (5 bases). Germline CDR1 is MDHEN and CDR2 is SYDVKM. The V gene lost 6 bases and the J gene lost 4 bases, with 10 bases spanning the gap. The CDR3 loop spans 13 amino acids. CDR3: CASRDTGYNEQFF. The CDR3 coding sequence is TGTGCCAGCAGGGACACGGGTTACAATGAGCAGTTCTTC. The full variable domain, rest sourced from reference TRBV28 and TRBJ2-1, is DVKVTQSSRYLVKRTGEKVFLECVQDMDHENMFWYRQDPGLGLRLIYFSYDVKMKEKGDIPEGYSVSREKKERFSLILESASTNQTSMYLCASRDTGYNEQFFGPGTRLTVL.

The rearrangement joins TRBV7-9 to TRBJ2-5; possible D gene TRBD1, 5 bases. CDR3 length equals 14 residues. Germline V gene sequence: CDR1 SEHNR, CDR2 FQNEAQ (reference sequence). Trimming shortened V by 5 bases and J by 0 bases, and 10 bases separated the two germline ends. The CDR3, as DNA: TGTGCCAGCAGCACCGACAGCAACCAAGAGACCCAGTACTTC. Its protein product is CASSTDSNQETQYF.

The J gene is TRBJ2-2, the V gene TRBV13; D is unresolved. This CDR3 comprises 12 residues. Germline V gene lookup returns CDR1 PRHDT and CDR2 FYEKMQ (reference sequence). Trimming removed 5 bases at V and 5 bases at J, with 6 bases between. As DNA, the CDR3 is TGTGCCAGCAGCCCCCAGACCGGGGAGCTGTTTTTT. Amino acids: CASSPQTGELFF.

The chain couples TRBV30 to TRBJ2-2; D assignment may be TRBD1 or TRBD2 (5 bases each). CDR3 size: 13 residues. CDR1 and CDR2 from the germline V gene are GTSNPN and SVGIG (reference sequence). The V end was cut by 7 bases, the J end by 5 bases, with 14 bases between. The CDR3 nucleotides are TGTGCCTACCCGGGACCACTAACCGGGGAGCTGTTTTTT. Its protein product is CAYPGPLTGELFF.

This clone appeared once. The V and J genes are TRBV10-2 and TRBJ2-7; 10 bases map to TRBD1. The germline V gene encodes CDR1 WSHSY and CDR2 SAAADI. This CDR3 contains 14 residues. V gave up 4 bases and J gave up 2 bases; unmatched junction bases: 2. CDR3 region: CASSVGTGAYEQYV. The CDR3 DNA follows: TGCGCCAGCAGTGTCGGGACAGGGGCCTACGAGCAGTACGTC.

This clone was found once. The genes are TRBV7-2 and TRBJ1-1; tentatively, D is TRBD1 (5 bases). CDR1 SGHTA and CDR2 FQGNSA come from the germline V gene. The CDR3 is made up of 15 amino acids. Trimming stripped 1 base from V and 4 bases from J, with 13 bases between. The CDR3 nucleotides read TGTGCCAGCAGCTTAGTCCAGGGTTACAGCACTGAAGCTTTCTTT. It specifies CASSLVQGYSTEAFF. Combining the CDR3 with reference TRBV7-2 and TRBJ1-1 gives the whole variable domain GAGVSQSPSNKVTEKGKDVELRCDPISGHTALYWYRQSLGQGLEFLIYFQGNSAPDKSGLPSDRFSAERTGGSVSTLTIQRTQQEDSAVYLCASSLVQGYSTEAFFGQGTRLTVV.

The rearrangement uses TRBV5-6 and TRBJ2-7; TRBD1 aligns across 8 bases. The CDR3 extends over 14 amino acids. The germline CDR1 and CDR2 sequences are SGHDT and YYEEEE. Trimming took 0 bases from V and 2 from J; bases not matched to a gene: 1. CDR3 sequence (DNA): TGTGCCAGCAGCTTGGTGACAGGGGCCTACGAGCAGTACGTC. Protein sequence: CASSLVTGAYEQYV.

The chain has TRBV10-2 and TRBJ1-2, with D uncertain. Germline assignment: CDR1 WSHSY and CDR2 SAAADI. V shed 7 bases and J shed 2 bases, with 8 bases lying between them. The CDR3 runs to 12 residues. Here the CDR3 reads CASTQANYGYTF. Written as DNA, the CDR3 is TGCGCCAGCACTCAAGCGAACTATGGCTACACCTTC.

This chain's CDR3 is CASSLGGGLYSEAFF. The CDR3 region has the DNA TGTGCCAGCAGTTTAGGCGGGGGGCTGTACTCTGAAGCTTTCTTT. This chain uses TRBV27 with TRBJ1-1, with D possibly matching TRBD1 (6 bases). The CDR3 totals 15 residues. Per germline, CDR1 MNHEY and CDR2 SMNVEV (reference sequence). V dropped 2 bases and J dropped 6 bases, with 16 bases sitting between them.

The V gene is TRBV30, the J gene TRBJ1-1; D call uncertain. The germline V gene has CDR1 GTSNPN and CDR2 SVGIG (reference sequence). This CDR3 spans 13 amino acids. V lost 0 bases and J 7 bases, leaving 12 bases between the germline ends. CDR3 amino acids: CAWSVQPGGEAFF. As DNA, the CDR3 is TGTGCCTGGAGTGTACAGCCAGGAGGTGAAGCTTTCTTT.

The gene calls are TRBV7-8 and TRBJ2-1, with D perhaps matching TRBD1 (5 bases). V shed 4 bases and J shed 0 bases, with 10 bases lying between them. This CDR3 has 15 amino acids. From germline, CDR1 is SGHVS and CDR2 FQNEAQ. The chain's CDR3 is CASSSQVSSYNEQFF. The CDR3 DNA reads as TGTGCCAGCAGCTCACAGGTGAGCTCCTACAATGAGCAGTTCTTC.

Comment on this clone: This same CDR3 is encoded by further DNA sequences in the sample. The V gene is TRBV28, the J gene TRBJ1-4; 10 bases match TRBD1. Germline loops: CDR1 MDHEN, CDR2 SYDVKM. After removal of 4 bases from V and 7 bases from J, the junction contained 3 bases not matched to a gene. This CDR3 comprises 14 residues. CDR3: CASSSTGGFEKLFF. CDR3 bases: TGTGCCAGCAGTTCGACAGGGGGCTTTGAAAAACTGTTTTTT.

This chain joins TRBV6-6 and TRBJ1-1; D is unresolved. Germline-derived CDR1 and CDR2 are MNHNY and SVGAGI (reference sequence). This CDR3 is 11 amino acids long. The V and J ends lost 6 bases and 11 bases respectively, with 13 bases between them. DNA of the CDR3: TGTGCCAGCAGCCCTATCCTTGGGGCTTTCTTT. Residues: CASSPILGAFF.

The chain links TRBV28 to TRBJ2-2; TRBD2 matches at 7 bases. The ends lost 7 bases at V and 7 bases at J; junction bases unmatched: 9. CDR1 MDHEN and CDR2 SYDVKM come from the germline V gene. CDR3 length: 14 residues. CDR3 sequence reads: CASTGLEGDGELFF. The CDR3 DNA reads as TGTGCCAGCACCGGACTAGAAGGGGACGGGGAGCTGTTTTTT.

The V call is TRBV28, the J call TRBJ2-2; D is unresolved. V lost 11 bases and J 6 bases, leaving 13 bases between the germline ends. The length of the CDR3 is 12 residues. CDR1 is MDHEN and CDR2 is SYDVKM in the germline V gene. The CDR3 sequence is CACRSYAGELFF. DNA of the CDR3: TGTGCCTGCCGGAGCTACGCCGGGGAGCTGTTTTTT.